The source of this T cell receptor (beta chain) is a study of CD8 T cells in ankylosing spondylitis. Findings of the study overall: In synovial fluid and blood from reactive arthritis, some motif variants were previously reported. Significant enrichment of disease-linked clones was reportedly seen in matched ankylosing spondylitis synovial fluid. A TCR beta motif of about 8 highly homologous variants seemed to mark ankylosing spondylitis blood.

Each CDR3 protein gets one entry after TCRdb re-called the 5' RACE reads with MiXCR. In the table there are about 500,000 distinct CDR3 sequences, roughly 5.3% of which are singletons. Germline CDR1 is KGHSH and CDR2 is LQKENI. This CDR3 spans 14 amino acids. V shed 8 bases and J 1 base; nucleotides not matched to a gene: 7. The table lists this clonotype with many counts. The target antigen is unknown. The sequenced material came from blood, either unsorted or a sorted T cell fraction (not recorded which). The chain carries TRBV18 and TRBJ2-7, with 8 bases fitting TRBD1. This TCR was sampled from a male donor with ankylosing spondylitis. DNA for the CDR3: TGTGCCAGCAGCCCCGGGACAGGTTCCTACGAGCAGTACTTC. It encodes CASSPGTGSYEQYF. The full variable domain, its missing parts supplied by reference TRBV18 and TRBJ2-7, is NAGVMQNPRHLVRRRGQEARLRCSPMKGHSHVYWYRQLPEEGLKFMVYLQKENIIDESGMPKERFSAEFPKEGPSILRIQQVVRGDSAAYFCASSPGTGSYEQYFGPGTRLTVT.